This T cell receptor beta chain was captured by sequencing in a study of T cells after yellow fever vaccination. Broader study findings: There was a possibility that FACS-sorted repertoires contained abundant clonotypes contaminating from the bulk population. Clonotypes found in both CD4 and CD8 compartments made up a small share.

CDR3 length: 15 amino acids. V shed 5 bases and J shed 5 bases, with 15 bases lying between them. The V gene's germline CDR1 is SGHTA and CDR2 FQGNSA. As concerns this clonotype: The antigen is undetermined.

From the 5' RACE reads, TCRdb called clonotypes with MiXCR, one entry per CDR3 protein. The data contain 250,000 to 400,000 distinct CDR3 sequences, roughly 4.3% of them singletons. This chain links TRBV7-2 with TRBJ2-2, with D possibly being TRBD1 (6 bases). The clonotype comes from a young man who received the YFV17D yellow fever vaccine. The specimen comprised PBMCs, sampled 5 days after the yellow fever booster vaccination. The CDR3 sequence is CASSPRPGETGELFF. The DNA of the CDR3 is TGTGCCAGCAGCCCGAGACCAGGGGAGACCGGGGAGCTGTTTTTT.